The 21 T cell receptor beta chains listed next were all sequenced from one sample in a study of CD8+CD57+ T cells in acquired aplastic anemia. An expansion of CD8+CD57+ cells by flow cytometry had been shown in patients chosen for sequencing. TCR beta VDJ combinations and CDR3 sequences were profiled from genomic DNA. Each CDR3 protein is one row after TCRdb ran MiXCR on the reads. In the table there are 180,000 or so distinct CDR3 sequences, 47% of which are singletons. Material: sorted CD4+, CD8+, or CD8+CD57+ T cells (not recorded which) from PBMCs. The receptors shown here come from a human donor with aplastic anemia.

Worth noting for this clonotype: A much more abundant neighbour one base away suggests this may be a read error. V and J are TRBV11-1 and TRBJ2-7; 12 positions agree with TRBD2. Germline trimming cut 5 bases from V and 7 bases from J; bases unmatched to any gene: 9. The germline V gene has CDR1 SGHAT and CDR2 FQDESV (reference sequence). This CDR3 has 15 amino acids. CDR3: CASSPLAGGHNEQYF. The CDR3 nucleotides are TGTGCCAGCAGCCCCCTAGCGGGGGGGCACAATGAGCAGTACTTC.

This clonotype was seen more than once but under ten times. The chain employs TRBV10-3 and TRBJ2-3; D not certain. With 3 bases removed from V and 4 bases from J, the gap between germline ends came to 5 bases. Germline V gene data show CDR1 as ENHRY and CDR2 as SYGVKD. The CDR3 is 12 amino acids. CDR3 in DNA: TGTGCCATCAGTGAATTTTCAGATACGCAGTATTTT. This encodes CAISEFSDTQYF.

This clonotype was counted at least ten times. V usage is TRBV19 and J usage is TRBJ1-5; 9 nucleotides match TRBD1. Germline-derived CDR1 and CDR2 are LNHDA and SQIVND (reference sequence). The CDR3 covers 13 residues. The V and J ends lost 7 bases and 5 bases, in that order; junction bases with no gene match: 3. CDR3 sequence reads: CASTDRGYQPQHF. CDR3 DNA sequence: TGTGCCAGTACGGACAGGGGTTATCAGCCCCAGCATTTT. Filled out from reference TRBV19 and TRBJ1-5, the complete variable domain reads DGGITQSPKYLFRKEGQNVTLSCEQNLNHDAMYWYRQDPGQGLRLIYYSQIVNDFQKGDIAEGYSVSREKKESFPLTVTSAQKNPTAFYLCASTDRGYQPQHFGDGTRLSIL.

The J gene is TRBJ2-6, the V gene TRBV19; D is perhaps TRBD2 (5 bases). Trimming removed 11 bases from V and 1 base from J, with 15 bases in between. Per germline, CDR1 LNHDA and CDR2 SQIVND (reference sequence). The CDR3 loop spans 15 amino acids. CDR3 sequence reads: CAGNVWRSGANVLTF. DNA for the CDR3: TGTGCCGGTAACGTGTGGAGGTCTGGGGCCAACGTCCTGACTTTC. The full variable domain, with the rest looked up from reference TRBV19 and TRBJ2-6, is DGGITQSPKYLFRKEGQNVTLSCEQNLNHDAMYWYRQDPGQGLRLIYYSQIVNDFQKGDIAEGYSVSREKKESFPLTVTSAQKNPTAFYLCAGNVWRSGANVLTFGAGSRLTVL.

In regard to this clonotype: A read error is possible here, since a much larger clone lies one base away. In this CDR3 the conserved last residue, phenylalanine or tryptophan, is missing, so a read error is likely. The V and J genes are TRBV20-1 and TRBJ1-1, with no clear D. The CDR3 sequence is 15 residues long. The germline V gene has CDR1 DFQATT and CDR2 SNEGSKA (reference sequence). V was clipped by 3 bases and J by 1 base, with 15 bases between them. CDR3 in amino acids: CSASPPDLSNTEAFS. CDR3 bases: TGCAGTGCTAGCCCTCCAGACCTTTCGAACACTGAAGCTTTCTCT.

This clonotype has a count of ten or more. V and J are TRBV24-1 and TRBJ2-1; 8 bases agree with TRBD1. CDR1 KGHDR and CDR2 SFDVKD come from the germline V gene. The CDR3 covers 16 residues. V lost 7 bases, J lost 1 base, and 8 bases stayed unmatched. The chain's CDR3 is CATSPGGPQSYNEQFF. The CDR3 DNA reads TGTGCCACCAGCCCAGGGGGCCCTCAATCCTACAATGAGCAGTTCTTC.

This clonotype was counted at least ten times. The chain recombines TRBV5-1 with TRBJ2-1; the D gene could be TRBD1 or TRBD2 (5 bases each). The CDR3 runs 16 residues. V was shortened by 3 bases and J by 3 bases, with 16 bases between the two germline ends. Germline values: CDR1 SGHRS, CDR2 YFSETQ. Here the CDR3 reads CASSSDGARVYNEQFF. The CDR3 nucleotides are TGCGCCAGCAGCTCCGACGGGGCTCGGGTCTACAATGAGCAGTTCTTC. The whole variable domain, remainder taken from reference TRBV5-1 and TRBJ2-1, is KAGVTQTPRYLIKTRGQQVTLSCSPISGHRSVSWYQQTPGQGLQFLFEYFSETQRNKGNFPGRFSGRQFSNSRSEMNVSTLELGDSALYLCASSSDGARVYNEQFFGPGTRLTVL.

Turning to this clonotype: The junction shows a germline mismatch at one end, possibly a read error. V and J are TRBV10-3 and TRBJ2-7; 8 bases are shared with TRBD2. Germline values: CDR1 ENHRY, CDR2 SYGVKD. The CDR3 spans 16 residues. The CDR3 DNA reads as TGTGCCAGCAGTGGGGGGCGGGGGGTTGGGACCTACGAGCAGTACTTC. Amino acid sequence: CASSGGRGVGTYEQYF.

This clonotype was observed at least ten times. The chain has TRBV6-5 and TRBJ2-3; perhaps TRBD1 as D (6 bases). There are 17 residues in the CDR3. Trimming stripped 0 bases from V and 1 base from J, with 14 bases between. Germline V gene sequence: CDR1 MNHEY, CDR2 SVGAGI. CDR3 amino acids: CASSYSQGPPGTDTQYF. CDR3 bases: TGTGCCAGCAGTTACTCTCAGGGGCCTCCGGGCACAGATACGCAGTATTTT.

There are many counts of this clonotype. The gene calls are TRBV5-6 and TRBJ2-5; D is undetermined. Germline V gene data show CDR1 as SGHDT and CDR2 as YYEEEE. CDR3 size: 15 residues. Trimming took 7 bases from V and 1 from J, leaving 17 bases between them. The CDR3 spells CASSPLHNTQETQYF. CDR3 nucleotide sequence: TGTGCCAGCTCGCCCCTTCACAACACCCAAGAGACCCAGTACTTC. The entire variable domain, with the rest obtained from reference TRBV5-6 and TRBJ2-5, is as follows: DAGVTQSPTHLIKTRGQQVTLRCSPKSGHDTVSWYQQALGQGPQFIFQYYEEEERQRGNFPDRFSGHQFPNYSSELNVNALLLGDSALYLCASSPLHNTQETQYFGPGTRLLVL.

This clonotype was seen only a few times. The V gene is TRBV29-1, the J gene TRBJ2-7; 7 nucleotides line up with TRBD1. V lost 3 bases and J lost 5; bases outside the gene matches: 13. This CDR3 has 15 amino acids. The germline gives CDR1 SQVTM, CDR2 ANQGSEA. The CDR3 is CSVETSGQRSDEQYF. In nucleotides, the CDR3 is TGCAGCGTTGAGACTTCGGGACAGCGCTCGGACGAGCAGTACTTC.

This clonotype was observed a handful of times. The CDR3 DNA follows: TGCAGCGTTGTCCGTCCCTTACCGACAGGTCTTGGTGAAGCTTTCTTT. Translated: CSVVRPLPTGLGEAFF. The chain joins TRBV29-1 to TRBJ1-1, with D perhaps matching TRBD1 (6 bases). The CDR3 loop spans 16 amino acids. V lost 4 bases to trimming and J lost 7 bases, with 25 bases between them. The germline gives CDR1 SQVTM, CDR2 ANQGSEA.

The chain is built from TRBV9 and TRBJ2-7; 8 nucleotides align to TRBD1. The CDR3 is 15 residues long. Trimming took 2 bases from V and 4 from J; bases not matched to a gene: 8. Germline CDR1 reads SGDLS; CDR2 reads YYNGEE. CDR3 amino acids: CASSVAGTGVYEQYF. The CDR3 bases are TGTGCCAGCAGCGTCGCCGGGACAGGCGTTTACGAGCAGTACTTC.

This clonotype has a count of ten or more. The chain has TRBV4-1 and TRBJ2-7; perhaps TRBD1 as D (6 bases). This CDR3 spans 16 amino acids. V was clipped by 2 bases and J by 1 base, with 15 bases between them. Germline V gene lookup returns CDR1 MGHRA and CDR2 YSYEKL. The CDR3 DNA is TGCGCCAGCAGCCAAAGAGTTTGGGACACATCCTACGAGCAGTACTTC. Protein product: CASSQRVWDTSYEQYF.

There are many counts of this clonotype. The rearrangement links TRBV2 to TRBJ2-7; the match to TRBD1 covers 11 bases. The junction had 7 bases not matched to a gene; V was cut back by 10 bases and J by 2 bases. Germline V gene data show CDR1 as SNHLY and CDR2 as FYNNEI. This CDR3 contains 14 residues. The CDR3 spells CAKDRGQGAYEQYF. The CDR3 nucleotides are TGTGCCAAAGATAGGGGACAGGGGGCCTACGAGCAGTACTTC.

This clonotype was detected only a few times. This chain joins TRBV5-4 and TRBJ2-7; 9 nucleotides line up with TRBD1. The CDR3 is 17 residues long. Germline-derived CDR1 and CDR2 are SGHNT and YYREEE (reference sequence). V gave up 4 bases and J gave up 0 bases; unmatched junction bases: 11. CDR3 bases: TGTGCCAGCAGCATGGGACAGGGCGGATACAGCTCCTACGAGCAGTACTTC. Its translation: CASSMGQGGYSSYEQYF. The full variable domain, rest sourced from reference TRBV5-4 and TRBJ2-7, is ETGVTQSPTHLIKTRGQQVTLRCSSQSGHNTVSWYQQALGQGPQFIFQYYREEENGRGNFPPRFSGLQFPNYSSELNVNALELDDSALYLCASSMGQGGYSSYEQYFGPGTRLTVT.

In this sample, this clonotype turned up a few times. The genes are TRBV2 and TRBJ2-7; 9 bases align to TRBD2. V was pared by 5 bases and J by 2 bases, with 4 bases of the junction left unmatched. This CDR3 spans 14 amino acids. The germline V gene encodes CDR1 SNHLY and CDR2 FYNNEI. CDR3 amino acids: CASSPTSGTYEQYF. The CDR3 region has the DNA TGTGCCAGCAGTCCGACTAGCGGCACCTACGAGCAGTACTTC.

The V call is TRBV20-1, the J call TRBJ1-6; D ambiguous. Trimming took 4 bases from V and 3 from J, leaving 13 bases between them. The CDR3 covers 15 residues. Germline V gives CDR1 DFQATT, CDR2 SNEGSKA (reference sequence). CDR3 protein: CSATYRQVYNSPLHF. CDR3 DNA sequence: TGCAGTGCTACCTATAGGCAGGTCTATAATTCACCCCTCCACTTT.

In this sample, this clonotype turned up once. The chain carries TRBV7-9 and TRBJ1-2; D might be TRBD1 (6 bases). This CDR3 has 13 amino acids. Trimming removed 0 bases at V and 13 bases at J, with 15 bases between. Germline loops: CDR1 SEHNR, CDR2 FQNEAQ (reference sequence). The CDR3 loop reads CASSLATGFHSTF. CDR3 DNA sequence: TGTGCCAGCAGCTTAGCTACAGGGTTCCATTCCACCTTC.

In this sample, this clonotype turned up many times. V is TRBV6-5 and J is TRBJ1-2; D may be TRBD1 (5 bases). V lost 4 bases to trimming and J lost 4 bases, with 13 bases between them. Germline V gives CDR1 MNHEY, CDR2 SVGAGI. CDR3 size: 14 residues. CDR3 region: CASSSPGRFYGYTF. CDR3 nucleotides: TGTGCCAGCAGTTCCCCGGGGCGCTTCTATGGCTACACCTTC.

Details on this clonotype: This may arise from a read error, as a much more abundant clone is one base away. The rearrangement links TRBV6-1 to TRBJ1-2, with D possibly being TRBD1 (5 bases). The CDR3 is 13 residues long. In germline, CDR1 is MNHNS, CDR2 SASEGT. DNA for the CDR3: TGTGCCAGCAGTGAAGGGACAACCTATGGCTACGCCTTC. Translating it yields CASSEGTTYGYAF.